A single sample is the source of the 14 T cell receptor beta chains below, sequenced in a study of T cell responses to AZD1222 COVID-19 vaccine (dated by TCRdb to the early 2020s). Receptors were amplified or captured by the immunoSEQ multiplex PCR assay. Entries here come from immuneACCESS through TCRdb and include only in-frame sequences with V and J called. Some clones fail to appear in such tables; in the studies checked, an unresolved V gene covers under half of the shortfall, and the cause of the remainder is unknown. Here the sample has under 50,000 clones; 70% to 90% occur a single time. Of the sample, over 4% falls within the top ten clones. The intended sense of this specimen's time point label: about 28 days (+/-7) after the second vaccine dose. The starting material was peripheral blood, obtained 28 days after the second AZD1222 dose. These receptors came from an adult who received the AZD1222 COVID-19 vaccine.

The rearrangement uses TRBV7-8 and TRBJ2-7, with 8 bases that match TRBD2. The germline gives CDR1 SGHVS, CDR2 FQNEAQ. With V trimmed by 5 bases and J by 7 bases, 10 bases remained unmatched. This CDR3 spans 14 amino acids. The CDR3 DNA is TGTGCCAGCAGCCACCGGGGGGGGCGCCGGGAGCAGTACTTC. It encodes CASSHRGGRREQYF.

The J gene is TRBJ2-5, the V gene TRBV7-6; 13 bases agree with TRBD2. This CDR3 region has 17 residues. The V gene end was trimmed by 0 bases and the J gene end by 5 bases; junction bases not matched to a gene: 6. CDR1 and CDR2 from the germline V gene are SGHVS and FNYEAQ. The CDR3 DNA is TGTGCCAGCAGCTTAGCGCGACTAGCGGGAGGTGGGGAGACCCAGTACTTC. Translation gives CASSLARLAGGGETQYF.

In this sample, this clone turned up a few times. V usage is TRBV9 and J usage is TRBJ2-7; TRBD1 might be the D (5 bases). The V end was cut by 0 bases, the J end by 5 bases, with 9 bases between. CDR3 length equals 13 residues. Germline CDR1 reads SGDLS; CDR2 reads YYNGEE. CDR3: CASSVGWGDEQYF. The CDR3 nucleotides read TGTGCCAGCAGCGTAGGTTGGGGCGACGAGCAGTACTTC.

The CDR3 here is CASSLLGSGYTF. CDR3 in DNA: TGCGCCAGCAGCTTGTTGGGAAGCGGCTACACCTTC. The rearrangement uses TRBV5-1 and TRBJ1-2; unclear D gene. The CDR3 totals 12 residues. Germline CDR1 is SGHRS and CDR2 is YFSETQ. Between the trimmed V and J ends, which lost 1 base and 8 bases, there was a span of 9 bases.

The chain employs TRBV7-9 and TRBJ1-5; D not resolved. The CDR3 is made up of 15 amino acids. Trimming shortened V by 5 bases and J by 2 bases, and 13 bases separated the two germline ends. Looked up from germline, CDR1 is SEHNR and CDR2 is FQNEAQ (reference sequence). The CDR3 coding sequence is TGTGCCAGCAGCCCTACATCCGGGGGCAATCAGCCCCAGCATTTT. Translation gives CASSPTSGGNQPQHF.

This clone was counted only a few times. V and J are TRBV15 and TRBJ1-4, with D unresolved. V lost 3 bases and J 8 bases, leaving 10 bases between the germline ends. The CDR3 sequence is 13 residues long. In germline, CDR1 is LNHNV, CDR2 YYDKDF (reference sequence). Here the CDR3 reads CATSRAAGEKLFF. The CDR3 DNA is TGTGCCACCAGCAGGGCGGCAGGAGAAAAACTGTTTTTT.

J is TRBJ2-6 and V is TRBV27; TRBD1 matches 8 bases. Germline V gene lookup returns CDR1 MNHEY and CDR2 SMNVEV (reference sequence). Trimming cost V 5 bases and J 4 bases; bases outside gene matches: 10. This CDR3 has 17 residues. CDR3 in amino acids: CASSLRGQVGGANVLTF. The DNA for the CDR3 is TGTGCCAGCAGTCTAAGGGGACAGGTTGGCGGGGCCAACGTCCTGACTTTC.

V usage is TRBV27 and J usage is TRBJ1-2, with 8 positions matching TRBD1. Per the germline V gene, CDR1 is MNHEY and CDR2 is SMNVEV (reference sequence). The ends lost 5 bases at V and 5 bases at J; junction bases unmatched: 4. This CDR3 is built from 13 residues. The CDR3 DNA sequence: TGTGCCAGCAGTCGGACAGGGCCGTATGGCTACACCTTC. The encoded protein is CASSRTGPYGYTF.

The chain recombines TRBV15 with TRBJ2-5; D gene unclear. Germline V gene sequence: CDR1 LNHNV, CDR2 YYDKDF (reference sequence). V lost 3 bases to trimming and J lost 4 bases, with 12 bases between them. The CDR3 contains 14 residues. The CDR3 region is CATSRPTARETQYF. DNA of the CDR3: TGTGCCACCAGCAGGCCCACCGCCCGAGAGACCCAGTACTTC.

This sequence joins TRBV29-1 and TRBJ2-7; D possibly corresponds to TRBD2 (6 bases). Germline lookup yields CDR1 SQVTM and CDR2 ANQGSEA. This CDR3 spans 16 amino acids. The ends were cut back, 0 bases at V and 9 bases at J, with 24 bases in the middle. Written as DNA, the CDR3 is TGCAGCGTTGAAGATCGCCCGGGGACGGCGGGGTCCGGGCAGTACTTC. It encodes CSVEDRPGTAGSGQYF.

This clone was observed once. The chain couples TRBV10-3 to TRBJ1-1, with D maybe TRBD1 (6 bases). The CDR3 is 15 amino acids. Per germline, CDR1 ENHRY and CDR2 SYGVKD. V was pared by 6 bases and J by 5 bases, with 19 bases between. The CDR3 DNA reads TGTGCCATCAGCGCCTATGTGGGGGCAGGGACTGAAGCTTTCTTT. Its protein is CAISAYVGAGTEAFF.

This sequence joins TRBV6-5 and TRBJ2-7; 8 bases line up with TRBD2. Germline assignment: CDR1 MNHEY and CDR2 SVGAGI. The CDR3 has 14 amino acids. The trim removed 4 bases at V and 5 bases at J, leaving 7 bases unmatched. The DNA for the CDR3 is TGTGCCAGCAGTTCTTTAGCGGGGTCGGACGAGCAGTACTTC. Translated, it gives CASSSLAGSDEQYF.

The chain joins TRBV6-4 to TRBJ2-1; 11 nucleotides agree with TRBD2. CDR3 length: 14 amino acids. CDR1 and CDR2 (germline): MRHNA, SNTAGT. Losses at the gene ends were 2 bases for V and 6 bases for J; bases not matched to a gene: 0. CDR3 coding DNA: TGTGCCAGCAGTGACCTAGCGGGAGGCAATGAGCAGTTCTTC. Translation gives CASSDLAGGNEQFF.

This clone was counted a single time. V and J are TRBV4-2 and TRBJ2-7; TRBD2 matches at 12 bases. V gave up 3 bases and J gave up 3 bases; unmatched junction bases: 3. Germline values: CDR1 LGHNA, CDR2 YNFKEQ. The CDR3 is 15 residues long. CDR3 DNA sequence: TGTGCCAGCAGCCAGCGGACTAGCGGGAACTACGAGCAGTACTTC. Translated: CASSQRTSGNYEQYF.